Listed here are 10 T cell receptor beta chains from one sample, sequenced in a study of Ad26.COV2.S vaccination and SARS-CoV-2 variants (dated by TCRdb to about 2021). Libraries came from the immunoSEQ multiplex PCR assay. This is the immuneACCESS table as TCRdb keeps it, with only in-frame sequences that have V and J called. A part of the clones is gone; compared with another copy, unresolved V genes explain less than half, and the rest is unexplained. The sample table records some 520,000 clones; 87% of these occur just once. The ten biggest clones cover around 13% of the sample. Explained via the paper, the treatment or condition label denotes: some 19 received Ad26.COV2.S at low or high dose, single or two shots; roughly 5 received placebo; per-sample allocation not given. For vaccine and placebo recipients, the sequenced repertoires came from samples collected on day 63 after the first injection.

Material: peripheral blood, obtained in a trial of Ad26.COV2.S vaccine versus placebo. These receptors all stem from a person between 18 and 65 years old who received the Ad26.COV2.S COVID-19 vaccine or a placebo.

J is TRBJ2-5 and V is TRBV30; the D gene is possibly TRBD2 (6 bases). The germline V gene encodes CDR1 GTSNPN and CDR2 SVGIG (reference sequence). Trimming removed 2 bases from V and 2 bases from J, with 12 bases in between. There are 14 residues in the CDR3. CDR3 loop: CAWSRRDFQETQYF. CDR3 in DNA: TGTGCCTGGAGTAGGCGGGACTTTCAAGAGACCCAGTACTTC. Drawing the rest from reference TRBV30 and TRBJ2-5, the complete variable domain is SQTIHQWPATLVQPVGSPLSLECTVEGTSNPNLYWYRQAAGRGLQLLFYSVGIGQISSEVPQNLSASRPQDRQFILSSKKLLLSDSGFYLCAWSRRDFQETQYFGPGTRLLVL.

V gene TRBV15 combines with J gene TRBJ2-5; D perhaps matches TRBD1 (6 bases). Trimming took 3 bases from V and 0 from J, leaving 14 bases between them. CDR3 size: 16 residues. Germline-derived CDR1 and CDR2 are LNHNV and YYDKDF (reference sequence). CDR3 amino acids: CATSSGQRLNQETQYF. The CDR3 nucleotides are TGTGCCACCAGCAGTGGACAGAGATTAAACCAAGAGACCCAGTACTTC.

The J gene is TRBJ2-7, the V gene TRBV6-6, with 7 bases matching TRBD1. Germline CDR1 reads MNHNY; CDR2 reads SVGAGI (reference sequence). This CDR3 is 16 amino acids long. Trimming took 4 bases from V and 0 from J; bases not matched to a gene: 9. CDR3 nucleotides: TGTGCCAGCAGTTCCCCGGACAGGCACCTCTCCTACGAGCAGTACTTC. Amino acids: CASSSPDRHLSYEQYF.

The rearrangement links TRBV24-1 to TRBJ1-5, with D perhaps TRBD1 (6 bases). Germline V gene sequence: CDR1 KGHDR, CDR2 SFDVKD. Trimming left V 9 bases short and J 1 base short, with 12 bases between. The CDR3 sequence is 14 residues long. The CDR3 region is CATGRGRSNQPQHF. The CDR3 coding sequence is TGTGCCACCGGTCGGGGGCGAAGCAATCAGCCCCAGCATTTT.

The chain joins TRBV28 to TRBJ1-5; 10 bases align to TRBD1. V lost 3 bases to trimming and J lost 4 bases; unmatched junction nucleotides: 6. CDR3 length equals 16 residues. Germline CDR1 and CDR2: MDHEN and SYDVKM. Here the CDR3 reads CASSFSSGQGNQPQHF. The CDR3 DNA follows: TGTGCCAGCAGTTTCTCATCGGGACAGGGGAATCAGCCCCAGCATTTT.

The chain combines TRBV7-2 with TRBJ1-1; weak D call: TRBD1 (6 bases). Trimming stripped 2 bases from V and 1 base from J, with 17 bases between. The germline V gene encodes CDR1 SGHTA and CDR2 FQGNSA. The CDR3 has 17 amino acids. DNA for the CDR3: TGTGCCAGCAGCTTAAGGGCAGGGGCGGACCGGAACACTGAAGCTTTCTTT. Translation: CASSLRAGADRNTEAFF.

This rearrangement joins TRBV7-2 to TRBJ2-7, with 12 bases fitting TRBD1. CDR1 and CDR2 from the germline V gene are SGHTA and FQGNSA. The CDR3 contains 17 residues. With V trimmed by 5 bases and J by 6 bases, 14 bases remained unmatched. The CDR3 here is CASSPTPRDRGRGEQYF. The CDR3 nucleotides are TGTGCCAGCAGCCCCACACCCCGGGACAGGGGGCGAGGCGAGCAGTACTTC.

V usage is TRBV7-3 and J usage is TRBJ2-3; D is undetermined. The CDR3 loop spans 14 amino acids. The germline V and J ends were trimmed by 2 bases and 2 bases, with 8 bases remaining between them. CDR1 and CDR2 (germline): SGHTA, FQGTGA. The CDR3 sequence is CASSLDPFTDTQYF. In DNA, the CDR3 is TGTGCCAGCAGCTTAGACCCCTTCACAGATACGCAGTATTTT.

The chain employs TRBV29-1 and TRBJ2-2; D unclear. Trimming stripped 5 bases from V and 5 bases from J, with 6 bases between. This CDR3 contains 11 residues. Germline assignment: CDR1 SQVTM and CDR2 ANQGSEA. The CDR3 DNA reads as TGCAGCGTTATGGGGACCGGGGAGCTGTTTTTT. It encodes CSVMGTGELFF.

The rearrangement uses TRBV19 and TRBJ1-5; perhaps TRBD1 as D (6 bases). From germline, CDR1 is LNHDA and CDR2 SQIVND (reference sequence). Trimming removed 3 bases from V and 4 bases from J, with 10 bases in between. The CDR3 length is 14 residues. As DNA, the CDR3 is TGTGCCAGTAGTATGCAGGGGAGGAATCAGCCCCAGCATTTT. It specifies CASSMQGRNQPQHF.